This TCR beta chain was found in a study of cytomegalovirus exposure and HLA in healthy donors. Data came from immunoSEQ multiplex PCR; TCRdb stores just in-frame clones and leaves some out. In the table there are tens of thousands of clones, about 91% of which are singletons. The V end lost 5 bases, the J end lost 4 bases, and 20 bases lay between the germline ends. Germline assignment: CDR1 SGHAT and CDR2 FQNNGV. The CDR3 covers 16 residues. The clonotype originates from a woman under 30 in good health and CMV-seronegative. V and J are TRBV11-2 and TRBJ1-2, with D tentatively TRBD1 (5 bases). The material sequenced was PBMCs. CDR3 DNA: TGTGCCAGCAGCCCACAAGGGACCGGGAGGGGCTATGGCTACACCTTC. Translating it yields CASSPQGTGRGYGYTF.